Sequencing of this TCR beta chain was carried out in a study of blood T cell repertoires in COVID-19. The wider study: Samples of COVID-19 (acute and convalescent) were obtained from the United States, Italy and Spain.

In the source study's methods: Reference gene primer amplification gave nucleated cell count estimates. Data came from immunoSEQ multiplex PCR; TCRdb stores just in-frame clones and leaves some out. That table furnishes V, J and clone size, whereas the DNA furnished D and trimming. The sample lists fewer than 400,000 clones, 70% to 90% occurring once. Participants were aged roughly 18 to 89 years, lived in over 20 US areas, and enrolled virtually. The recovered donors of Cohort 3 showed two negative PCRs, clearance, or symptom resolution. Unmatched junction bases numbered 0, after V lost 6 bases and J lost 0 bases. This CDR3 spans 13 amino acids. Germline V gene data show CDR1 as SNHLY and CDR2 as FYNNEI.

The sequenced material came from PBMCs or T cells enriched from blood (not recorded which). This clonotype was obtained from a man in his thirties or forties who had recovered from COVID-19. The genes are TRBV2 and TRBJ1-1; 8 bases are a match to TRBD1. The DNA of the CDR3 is TGTGCCAGCAGGGGACAGGTGAACACTGAAGCTTTCTTT. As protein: CASRGQVNTEAFF.